A single sample gave rise to the 25 T cell receptor beta chains below, sequenced in a study of blood T cell repertoires in COVID-19 (dated by TCRdb to about 2020). The library was obtained by the immunoSEQ multiplex PCR assay. TCRdb stores this immuneACCESS table with in-frame sequences only. Part of the clones is absent; in the studies checked, under half of the shortfall reflects unresolved V genes, and no reason is known for the rest. Counted in this sample were about 170,000 clones; approximately 82% of them appeared once. Approximately 22% of the sample goes to the ten largest clones. The sample comprised peripheral blood. These receptors were obtained from a woman of 80 years or more with acute or convalescent COVID-19.

This chain uses TRBV5-1 with TRBJ2-7, with 11 bases lining up with TRBD2. Per the germline V gene, CDR1 is SGHRS and CDR2 is YFSETQ. The CDR3 totals 16 residues. V shed 4 bases, J shed 5 bases, and the junction held 11 bases outside the gene matches. The CDR3 DNA is TGCGCCAGCAGCAACGGGGTAGCGGGAGGGTATAACGAGCAGTACTTC. As protein: CASSNGVAGGYNEQYF.

J is TRBJ2-7 and V is TRBV5-1, with D perhaps TRBD1 (6 bases). Germline CDR1 and CDR2: SGHRS and YFSETQ. The length of the CDR3 is 16 residues. V was pared by 4 bases and J by 0 bases, with 17 bases between. The CDR3 region is CASSPDRDISSYEQYF. CDR3 nucleotide sequence: TGCGCCAGCAGCCCGGACAGAGACATCTCCTCCTACGAGCAGTACTTC.

This clone was detected only a few times. The chain combines TRBV6-5 with TRBJ2-2; maybe TRBD2 (6 bases). Germline CDR1 MNHEY, CDR2 SVGAGI. Trimming pared 8 bases from V and 4 bases from J, leaving 17 bases between. The CDR3 covers 15 residues. CDR3 DNA: TGTGCCAGCGGAGGACTACAAACCACCACCGGGGAGCTGTTTTTT. Its protein product is CASGGLQTTTGELFF.

This clone has just a few counts. This chain links TRBV5-1 with TRBJ2-5; perhaps TRBD1 as D (5 bases). This CDR3 comprises 13 residues. CDR1 SGHRS and CDR2 YFSETQ come from the germline V gene. Trimming took 9 bases from V and 5 from J, leaving 17 bases between them. The CDR3 is CATVDIPGETQYF. The CDR3 region has the DNA TGCGCCACCGTGGACATTCCAGGGGAGACCCAGTACTTC.

The V gene is TRBV6-2 or TRBV6-3, the J gene TRBJ1-6; no firm D call. This CDR3 is built from 16 residues. Germline-derived CDR1 and CDR2 are MNHEY and SVGEGT. Deletions cut 3 bases from V and 0 bases from J, with 9 bases between. Written as DNA, the CDR3 is TGTGCCAGCAGTTATGCGGGGAGCTCCTATAATTCACCCCTCCACTTT. Protein: CASSYAGSSYNSPLHF.

The chain couples TRBV18 to TRBJ1-1; 12 bases line up with TRBD1. The V segment lost 3 bases and the J segment 7 bases; nucleotides outside the gene matches: 3. The V gene's germline CDR1 is KGHSH and CDR2 LQKENI. The CDR3 has 14 residues. In nucleotides, the CDR3 is TGTGCCAGCTCACCCGGGACAGGGGGCTTTGAAGCTTTCTTT. It specifies CASSPGTGGFEAFF. The entire variable domain, with the rest obtained from reference TRBV18 and TRBJ1-1, is as follows: NAGVMQNPRHLVRRRGQEARLRCSPMKGHSHVYWYRQLPEEGLKFMVYLQKENIIDESGMPKERFSAEFPKEGPSILRIQQVVRGDSAAYFCASSPGTGGFEAFFGQGTRLTVV.

The V and J genes are TRBV5-1 and TRBJ2-7; 7 bases align to TRBD1. Germline assignment: CDR1 SGHRS and CDR2 YFSETQ. The trim removed 4 bases at V and 3 bases at J, leaving 7 bases unmatched. This CDR3 is 14 amino acids long. CDR3 in amino acids: CASSQTGNVYEQYF. The DNA for the CDR3 is TGCGCCAGCAGCCAGACAGGGAATGTCTACGAGCAGTACTTC. The whole variable domain, remainder taken from reference TRBV5-1 and TRBJ2-7, is KAGVTQTPRYLIKTRGQQVTLSCSPISGHRSVSWYQQTPGQGLQFLFEYFSETQRNKGNFPGRFSGRQFSNSRSEMNVSTLELGDSALYLCASSQTGNVYEQYFGPGTRLTVT.

V and J are TRBV7-9 and TRBJ2-1, with TRBD2 matching over 9 bases. Germline lookup yields CDR1 SEHNR and CDR2 FQNEAQ (reference sequence). The CDR3 is 17 amino acids. V lost 1 base, J lost 5 bases, and 9 bases stayed unmatched. CDR3 sequence reads: CASSLVSRREGHNEQFF. DNA of the CDR3: TGTGCCAGCAGCTTAGTCAGTAGGCGGGAGGGCCACAATGAGCAGTTCTTC. The complete variable domain, with remaining parts taken from reference TRBV7-9 and TRBJ2-1, reads DTGVSQNPRHKITKRGQNVTFRCDPISEHNRLYWYRQTLGQGPEFLTYFQNEAQLEKSRLLSDRFSAERPKGSFSTLEIQRTEQGDSAMYLCASSLVSRREGHNEQFFGPGTRLTVL.

The chain recombines TRBV19 with TRBJ1-2; D is possibly TRBD1 (6 bases). V was shortened by 5 bases and J by 7 bases, with 17 bases between the two germline ends. Germline values: CDR1 LNHDA, CDR2 SQIVND (reference sequence). This CDR3 is 14 amino acids long. CDR3 bases: TGTGCCAGTAGTCCCTTCCAGGGGTTGCTTGGCTACACCTTC. Residues: CASSPFQGLLGYTF.

The J gene is TRBJ2-3, the V gene TRBV7-9; 7 positions agree with TRBD1. CDR1 is SEHNR, CDR2 FQNEAQ, per germline (reference sequence). CDR3 length equals 16 residues. Germline trimming cut 0 bases from V and 1 base from J; bases unmatched to any gene: 4. The CDR3 sequence: CASSLAPGTGTDTQYF. Written as DNA, the CDR3 is TGTGCCAGCAGCTTAGCCCCCGGGACAGGCACAGATACGCAGTATTTT.

CDR3 in amino acids: CASSLDGSIYNEQFF. For the CDR3, the DNA is TGTGCCAGCAGCTTAGACGGGAGTATCTACAATGAGCAGTTCTTC. The chain joins TRBV7-9 to TRBJ2-1; tentatively, D is TRBD2 (6 bases). Per germline, CDR1 SEHNR and CDR2 FQNEAQ (reference sequence). Between the trimmed V and J ends, which lost 1 base and 3 bases, there was a span of 10 bases. The CDR3 is 15 residues long.

The V call is TRBV2, the J call TRBJ2-1; D is perhaps TRBD1 (6 bases). This CDR3 region has 13 residues. The V end lost 7 bases, the J end lost 5 bases, and 12 bases lay between the germline ends. Germline CDR1 is SNHLY and CDR2 is FYNNEI. The CDR3 DNA reads as TGTGCCAGCAACAGGGACCTAAACAATGAGCAGTTCTTC. This codes for CASNRDLNNEQFF.

CDR3 loop: CASSLGQDRYF. DNA for the CDR3: TGTGCCAGCAGCTTGGGACAGGATCGGTACTTC. V is TRBV5-6 and J is TRBJ2-7, with a tentative D call TRBD1 (6 bases). CDR3 length: 11 amino acids. CDR1 and CDR2 (germline): SGHDT, YYEEEE. Trimming pared 0 bases from V and 12 bases from J, leaving 10 bases between.

This chain links TRBV9 with TRBJ2-3; 11 nucleotides line up with TRBD2. There are 17 residues in the CDR3. J lost 3 bases, V lost 3 bases, and 9 bases had no gene match. Germline-derived CDR1 and CDR2 are SGDLS and YYNGEE. CDR3 residues: CASSGATSGTRTDTQYF. The CDR3 coding sequence is TGTGCCAGCAGCGGTGCGACTAGCGGGACCCGGACAGATACGCAGTATTTT.

This sequence joins TRBV14 and TRBJ2-7; 12 positions match TRBD2. The CDR3 runs 16 residues. Germline V gene data show CDR1 as SGHDN and CDR2 as FVKESK. V lost 4 bases and J lost 6; bases outside the gene matches: 10. CDR3 in amino acids: CASSPWTSGKLGEQYF. The CDR3 region has the DNA TGTGCCAGCAGCCCATGGACTAGCGGGAAGTTAGGCGAGCAGTACTTC.

The gene calls are TRBV18 and TRBJ1-2; no clear D. CDR3 length equals 17 residues. The germline V gene encodes CDR1 KGHSH and CDR2 LQKENI. V was cut by 2 bases and J by 6 bases, with 22 bases left in between. CDR3 amino acids: CASSPERSIDRAHGYTF. Here the CDR3 DNA reads TGTGCCAGCTCACCAGAGCGATCTATAGACCGTGCCCATGGCTACACCTTC.

J is TRBJ1-2 and V is TRBV29-1; D perhaps matches TRBD1 (5 bases). The germline V gene encodes CDR1 SQVTM and CDR2 ANQGSEA. The CDR3 extends over 14 amino acids. V was pared by 3 bases and J by 4 bases, with 15 bases between. Here the CDR3 reads CSVDLGQGVYGYTF. DNA of the CDR3: TGCAGCGTTGATTTAGGGCAGGGTGTCTATGGCTACACCTTC.

The sample holds one count of this clone. This chain joins TRBV27 and TRBJ2-1, with TRBD1 matching over 9 bases. J lost 7 bases, V lost 5 bases, and 9 bases had no gene match. Germline CDR1 is MNHEY and CDR2 is SMNVEV (reference sequence). This CDR3 has 15 amino acids. The DNA for the CDR3 is TGTGCCAGCAGTCAAGCCGGGACAGGGACGAATGAGCAGTTCTTC. This encodes CASSQAGTGTNEQFF.

This clone was picked up a small number of times. The chain joins TRBV7-9 to TRBJ2-7; 14 bases match TRBD2. Germline CDR1 and CDR2: SEHNR and FQNEAQ (reference sequence). V dropped 5 bases and J dropped 6; count of bases not matched to a gene: 6. CDR3 length equals 15 residues. Here the CDR3 DNA reads TGTGCCAGCAGCCCGATGGGACTAGCGGGAGTCGAGCAGTACTTC. It yields the protein CASSPMGLAGVEQYF.

The V call is TRBV5-1, the J call TRBJ1-2, with 9 bases identical to TRBD1. The length of the CDR3 is 15 residues. Germline CDR1 reads SGHRS; CDR2 reads YFSETQ. Trimming cost V 3 bases and J 6 bases; bases outside gene matches: 9. The CDR3 loop reads CASSSWTGAEDGYTF. The CDR3 DNA is TGCGCCAGCAGCTCCTGGACAGGGGCGGAGGATGGCTACACCTTC.

V is TRBV2 and J is TRBJ1-2, with D perhaps matching TRBD1 (5 bases). V was trimmed by 4 bases and J by 4 bases, leaving 16 bases between them. This CDR3 is 15 amino acids long. Germline lookup yields CDR1 SNHLY and CDR2 FYNNEI. Here the CDR3 reads CASSAVRDSPYGYTF. In DNA, the CDR3 is TGTGCCAGCAGTGCCGTAAGGGACTCCCCCTATGGCTACACCTTC.

The chain carries TRBV7-2 and TRBJ2-1; 10 bases match TRBD1. The J segment lost 3 bases and the V segment lost 2 bases, leaving 4 bases of the junction unmatched. Germline V gene lookup returns CDR1 SGHTA and CDR2 FQGNSA. The CDR3 length is 16 residues. The CDR3 DNA reads as TGTGCCAGCAGCTTATCCCGGGACAGGGGCTACAATGAGCAGTTCTTC. Its protein product is CASSLSRDRGYNEQFF.

The rearrangement joins TRBV29-1 to TRBJ1-1; no definite D call. Trimming took off 4 bases at V and 8 bases at J, with 11 bases between the two ends. This CDR3 is built from 11 residues. Germline CDR1 is SQVTM and CDR2 is ANQGSEA. The CDR3 reads CSVVRDREAFF. The CDR3, as DNA: TGCAGCGTTGTACGCGATCGGGAAGCTTTCTTT.

V and J are TRBV5-1 and TRBJ2-7, with 10 bases aligning to TRBD1. This CDR3 comprises 14 residues. After removal of 0 bases from V and 6 bases from J, the junction contained 3 bases not matched to a gene. CDR1 and CDR2 from the germline V gene are SGHRS and YFSETQ. This CDR3 is CASSLGTGGSEQYF. The CDR3 region has the DNA TGCGCCAGCAGCTTGGGGACAGGGGGGAGCGAGCAGTACTTC.

The J gene is TRBJ2-5, the V gene TRBV5-1, with 9 bases matching TRBD1. The CDR3 is 15 amino acids. CDR1 is SGHRS, CDR2 YFSETQ, per germline. With V trimmed by 4 bases and J by 4 bases, 8 bases remained unmatched. This CDR3 is CASSVRQGGGETQYF. DNA for the CDR3: TGCGCCAGCAGCGTAAGACAGGGGGGAGGAGAGACCCAGTACTTC.